This T cell receptor (beta chain) was sequenced in a study of blood T cell repertoires in COVID-19. Germline-derived CDR1 and CDR2 are SGDLS and YYNGEE. V was clipped by 2 bases and J by 10 bases, with 19 bases between them. The CDR3 loop spans 16 amino acids. The table came from immunoSEQ multiplex PCR; TCRdb's copy has only in-frame clones and leaves some out. The sample has about 270,000 clones; about nine tenths are singletons. The chain joins TRBV9 to TRBJ1-6, with D maybe TRBD1 (5 bases). The specimen was PBMCs or T cells enriched from blood (not recorded which). The receptor's source is a woman aged 55 to 70 who had recovered from COVID-19. The DNA for the CDR3 is TGTGCCAGCAGCGTCTATGGGGACCCCGGGGGATCACCCCTCCACTTT. It translates to CASSVYGDPGGSPLHF.